A selection of T cell receptor beta chains follows, all from one sample in a study of blood T cell repertoires in COVID-19. Only in-frame clones appear in the TCRdb table, and some are missing; sequencing was by immunoSEQ multiplex PCR. The repertoire holds roughly 120,000 clones, with approximately 80% as singletons. The sequencing sample was made of peripheral blood. The receptors shown here come from a human donor in a cohort sampled during active COVID-19. The CDR3 runs from the conserved cysteine through the conserved F or W. The D gene is left open where the match is weak. Not all rows give a size; the values are once, few, many and, for expanded clones, a class.

size: .; D: TRBD1; V: TRBV10-3; J: TRBJ2-7; DNA: TGTGCCCCACAGGGGCGGACAGGGGGGAACGAGCAGTACTTC; CDR3: CAPQGRTGGNEQYF
size: .; D: .; V: TRBV11-2; J: TRBJ1-1; DNA: TGTGCCAGCAGCTCTCGCGGGGGCACTGAAGCTTTCTTT; CDR3: CASSSRGGTEAFF
size: .; D: TRBD2; V: TRBV19; J: TRBJ2-5; DNA: TGTGCCAGTAGGATGGGCGTGGCGGGGGGCCAACTCGGGGAGATCCAGTACTTC; CDR3: CASRMGVAGGQLGEIQYF
size: .; D: TRBD1; V: TRBV5-1; J: TRBJ1-1; DNA: TGCGCCAGCAGCCAGGGGGCTCTGAACACTGAAGCTTTCTTT; CDR3: CASSQGALNTEAFF
size: .; D: .; V: TRBV19; J: TRBJ2-5; DNA: TGTGCCAGTAGTCCTCAGACAGGTCAAGAGACCCAGTACTTC; CDR3: CASSPQTGQETQYF
size: .; D: TRBD1; V: TRBV3-1/TRBV3-2; J: TRBJ1-1; DNA: TGTGCCAGCAGCCCCACAGGGGGGGTCACTGAAGCTTTCTTT; CDR3: CASSPTGGVTEAFF
size: .; D: .; V: TRBV5-1; J: TRBJ1-5; DNA: TGCGCCAGCAGCTTGTTCGGGGGAGGGGGGCAGCCCCAGCATTTT; CDR3: CASSLFGGGGQPQHF
size: .; D: TRBD1; V: TRBV6-1; J: TRBJ1-2; DNA: TGTGCCAGCAGTGAAGGAGTGCGCTCCTTCAGGGACAGAGGCCCTGAGTACCGTGGCTACACCTTC; CDR3: CASSEGVRSFRDRGPEYRGYTF
size: .; D: .; V: TRBV24-1; J: TRBJ2-3; DNA: TGTGCCACCCGGGATACATACACAGATACGCAGTATTTT; CDR3: CATRDTYTDTQYF
size: .; D: .; V: TRBV18; J: TRBJ2-7; DNA: TGTGCCAGCTCACCACGAGACAGCGGGTCCTACGAGCAGTACTTC; CDR3: CASSPRDSGSYEQYF
size: .; D: TRBD1; V: TRBV6-5; J: TRBJ2-2; DNA: TGTGCCAGCAGGACAGGGTCGGGAACCGGGGAGCTGTTTTTT; CDR3: CASRTGSGTGELFF
size: .; D: TRBD1; V: TRBV3-1/TRBV3-2; J: TRBJ2-7; DNA: TGTGCCAGCAGCTCACGGACAGGGGGCGTCGAGCAGTACTTC; CDR3: CASSSRTGGVEQYF
size: .; D: .; V: TRBV6-2/TRBV6-3; J: TRBJ1-2; DNA: TGTGCCAGCAGTTGGGGGGGCTATGGCTACACCTTC; CDR3: CASSWGGYGYTF
size: .; D: .; V: TRBV12-3/TRBV12-4; J: TRBJ1-1; DNA: TGTGCCAGCAGCCTGGTGGGCAAAGCTTTCTTT; CDR3: CASSLVGKAFF
size: .; D: .; V: TRBV13; J: TRBJ2-3; DNA: TGTGCCAGCAGCTTCGGGGGTATGGGCACAGATACGCAGTATTTT; CDR3: CASSFGGMGTDTQYF
size: few; D: TRBD1; V: TRBV10-3; J: TRBJ1-2; DNA: TGTGCCATCAGTGCGGGACAGGGTGCGGCACTGGGCGGCTACACCTTC; CDR3: CAISAGQGAALGGYTF
size: .; D: TRBD2; V: TRBV5-4; J: TRBJ2-1; DNA: TGTGCCAGCAGCATCAGGACTAGCGGGGGGGCATACAATGAGCAGTTCTTC; CDR3: CASSIRTSGGAYNEQFF
size: few; D: .; V: TRBV7-9; J: TRBJ1-1; DNA: TGTGCCAGCAGCTTAGCGCGAGATAACACTGAAGCTTTCTTT; CDR3: CASSLARDNTEAFF
size: .; D: .; V: TRBV14; J: TRBJ1-1; DNA: TGTGCCAGCAGCCAAGCAGGGTGGCGCACTGAAGCTTTCTTT; CDR3: CASSQAGWRTEAFF
size: .; D: TRBD1; V: TRBV24-1; J: TRBJ2-3; DNA: TGTGCCACCCCGTGGACAGGGGACCCCTCTAGCACAGATACGCAGTATTTT; CDR3: CATPWTGDPSSTDTQYF
size: .; D: .; V: TRBV3-1/TRBV3-2; J: TRBJ1-1; DNA: TGTGCCAGCAGCCAAGTCAGGGGAGGGACTGAAGCTTTCTTT; CDR3: CASSQVRGGTEAFF
size: .; D: TRBD1; V: TRBV5-1; J: TRBJ2-7; DNA: TGCGCCAGCAGCTGGAGAACCGGGACAGACTACGAGCAGTACTTC; CDR3: CASSWRTGTDYEQYF
size: .; D: TRBD1; V: TRBV4-2; J: TRBJ1-6; DNA: TGTGCCAGCAGCCAGGTCCCGGGACAGTTCAGCTCCTATAATTCACCCCTCCACTTT; CDR3: CASSQVPGQFSSYNSPLHF
size: .; D: .; V: TRBV19; J: TRBJ1-2; DNA: TGTGCCAGTAGTATACGGGTCAACTATGGCTACACCTTC; CDR3: CASSIRVNYGYTF
size: .; D: .; V: TRBV6-5; J: TRBJ2-7; DNA: TGTGCCAGCAGTTCCCGGACAGACTCCTACGAGCAGTACTTC; CDR3: CASSSRTDSYEQYF
size: .; D: .; V: TRBV2; J: TRBJ1-6; DNA: TGTGCCAGCAGTGATTTACAGAATAATTCACCCCTCCACTTT; CDR3: CASSDLQNNSPLHF
size: .; D: .; V: TRBV5-6; J: TRBJ1-2; DNA: TGTGCCAGCAGCTTGGGACAGATCTATGGCTACACCTTC; CDR3: CASSLGQIYGYTF
size: .; D: .; V: TRBV3-1/TRBV3-2; J: TRBJ1-1; DNA: TGTGCCAGCAGCCAAGTTTCGGGGACTGAAGCTTTCTTT; CDR3: CASSQVSGTEAFF
size: .; D: TRBD1; V: TRBV2; J: TRBJ1-3; DNA: TGTGCCAGCAGAGTCGGGACAGGGGGATCTGGAAACACCATATATTTT; CDR3: CASRVGTGGSGNTIYF
size: .; D: .; V: TRBV6-5; J: TRBJ1-3; DNA: TGTGCCAGCAGTTACTCCGAGTACTCTGGAAACACCATATATTTT; CDR3: CASSYSEYSGNTIYF
size: few; D: TRBD2; V: TRBV6-5; J: TRBJ2-7; DNA: TGTGCCAGCACCGCCACTAGCGGACTATACGAGCAGTACTTC; CDR3: CASTATSGLYEQYF
size: .; D: TRBD1; V: TRBV7-2; J: TRBJ2-5; DNA: TGTGCCAGCAGCTTCGGGACAGGGCGGGGAGAGACCCAGTACTTC; CDR3: CASSFGTGRGETQYF
size: .; D: .; V: TRBV5-4; J: TRBJ1-1; DNA: TGTGCCAGCAGCTTCCAGGCGATCTCTGAAGCTTTCTTT; CDR3: CASSFQAISEAFF
size: .; D: .; V: TRBV7-8; J: TRBJ1-3; DNA: TGTGCCAGCAGCTTAGCGACAGACTCGGCTGGAAACACCATATATTTT; CDR3: CASSLATDSAGNTIYF
size: .; D: TRBD1; V: TRBV6-6; J: TRBJ2-5; DNA: TGTGCCAGCACCCATACAGGGGAAGAGACCCAGTACTTC; CDR3: CASTHTGEETQYF
size: .; D: .; V: TRBV7-9; J: TRBJ1-1; DNA: TGTGCCAGCAGCCCTCAGGGGATAGGAGCTTTCTTT; CDR3: CASSPQGIGAFF
size: .; D: .; V: TRBV6-6; J: TRBJ1-6; DNA: TGTGCCAGCAGTTACAGCGCTTCTAATTCACCCCTCCACTTT; CDR3: CASSYSASNSPLHF
size: .; D: .; V: TRBV6-1; J: TRBJ2-5; DNA: TGTGCCAGCAGTGAAGTGGTCAGGCAGGCCCAGTACTTC; CDR3: CASSEVVRQAQYF
size: .; D: TRBD1; V: TRBV27; J: TRBJ2-7; DNA: TGTGCCAGCAGTAACAGGGGCCACGAGCAGTACTTC; CDR3: CASSNRGHEQYF
size: few; D: TRBD1; V: TRBV6-2/TRBV6-3; J: TRBJ1-5; DNA: TGTGCCAGCAGTGGACAGGGAGGCAATCAGCCCCAGCATTTT; CDR3: CASSGQGGNQPQHF
size: .; D: TRBD2; V: TRBV7-2; J: TRBJ2-5; DNA: TGTGCCAGCAGCTTAGGAATTGCGGGGGGGCCCGGAGAGACCCAGTACTTC; CDR3: CASSLGIAGGPGETQYF
size: .; D: TRBD2; V: TRBV29-1; J: TRBJ2-7; DNA: TGCAGCGTTGACGGGGGGGACGAGCAGTACTTC; CDR3: CSVDGGDEQYF
size: .; D: TRBD1; V: TRBV10-3; J: TRBJ2-3; DNA: TGTGCCATCAGGGAAGGACAGGGCAGCACAGATACGCAGTATTTT; CDR3: CAIREGQGSTDTQYF
size: .; D: TRBD1; V: TRBV6-1; J: TRBJ2-7; DNA: TGTGCCAGCAGTGAAGCCTACGGGACAGGGAGCCACGAGCAGTACTTC; CDR3: CASSEAYGTGSHEQYF
size: once; D: TRBD1; V: TRBV18; J: TRBJ1-5; DNA: TGTGCCAGCTCACCATCAGGGGGCGCTGGCAATCAGCCCCAGCATTTT; CDR3: CASSPSGGAGNQPQHF
size: .; D: .; V: TRBV6-2/TRBV6-3; J: TRBJ2-5; DNA: TGTGCCAGCAGTTATTTTGACAGTTGGGAGACCCAGTACTTC; CDR3: CASSYFDSWETQYF
size: .; D: .; V: TRBV4-1; J: TRBJ2-7; DNA: TGCGCCAGCAGCCAAGCCCCCTCGAGCGGGTACTTC; CDR3: CASSQAPSSGYF
size: .; D: .; V: TRBV24-1; J: TRBJ2-2; DNA: TGTGCCACCAGTGATGAGATCACCGGGGAGCTGTTTTTT; CDR3: CATSDEITGELFF
size: .; D: .; V: TRBV7-2; J: TRBJ1-6; DNA: TGTGCCAGCAGCTTAGCGGTAGGGGCGTATTCACCCCTCCACTTT; CDR3: CASSLAVGAYSPLHF
size: few; D: .; V: TRBV10-1; J: TRBJ2-5; DNA: TGCGCCAGCAGTGGATCGGGGTACGGGACCCAGTACTTC; CDR3: CASSGSGYGTQYF
size: .; D: TRBD1; V: TRBV7-7; J: TRBJ1-4; DNA: TGTGCTAGCAGCGCTGACAGGGGCTTCGGTAATGAAAAACTGTTTTTT; CDR3: CASSADRGFGNEKLFF
size: once; D: .; V: TRBV19; J: TRBJ2-3; DNA: TGTGCCAGTAGTATCGTCGGGGATACGCAGTATTTT; CDR3: CASSIVGDTQYF
size: .; D: TRBD1; V: TRBV6-5; J: TRBJ2-3; DNA: TGTGCCAGCAGTTCCTGGGACAGGGTCACAGATACGCAGTATTTT; CDR3: CASSSWDRVTDTQYF